This TCR beta chain was obtained from a study of blood T cell repertoires in COVID-19. Across the whole study: Acute and convalescent COVID-19 samples came from the United States, Italy and Spain.

Data came from immunoSEQ multiplex PCR; TCRdb stores just in-frame clones and leaves some out. The repertoire includes 250,000 to 300,000 clones, 85% to 90% of them detected once, and about 14% sits in the top ten. Individuals aged roughly 18 to 100 years were recruited from fewer than 30 US areas. Cohorts were based on clinical histories the participants reported. This CDR3 is built from 16 residues. CDR1 MNHEY and CDR2 SMNVEV come from the germline V gene (reference sequence). Trimming at V came to 5 bases and at J to 1 base, leaving 10 bases not matched to a gene. This receptor was taken from a young man who had recovered from COVID-19. Sequencing was done on a sample of PBMCs or T cells enriched from blood (not recorded which). The gene calls are TRBV27 and TRBJ1-1, with 7 bases lining up with TRBD1. CDR3 loop: CASSERGGRRNTEAFF. The CDR3 region has the DNA TGTGCCAGCAGTGAGAGAGGGGGCAGGAGGAACACTGAAGCTTTCTTT.